This T cell receptor beta chain appears in the sequencing data of a study of tumor-infiltrating lymphocytes in primary liver carcinoma. The sample holds many counts of this clonotype. Reverse transcription of 450 to 500 ng total RNA with a constant-region primer produced TCR beta cDNA. Libraries covering TCR beta were generated through three nested multiplex PCR rounds (using a slightly modified ARM-PCR). Running roughly 10 cycles apiece, the first two PCR rounds relied on TRBV1-TRBV30 forward primers together with a C-beta reverse primer. TCRdb reanalysed the multiplex PCR reads using MiXCR and keeps one entry per CDR3 protein. The sample carries around 330,000 distinct CDR3 sequences, 65% recorded once. The CDR3 spans 18 residues. The J segment lost 7 bases and the V segment lost 4 bases, leaving 17 bases of the junction unmatched. RNA was extracted from whole blood without cell sorting, alongside germline DNA.

The rearrangement uses TRBV12-3 or TRBV12-4 and TRBJ1-5; 9 bases align to TRBD1. The specimen was peripheral blood. The sequence derives from a man aged 40-49 years with primary liver carcinoma and hepatitis B virus infection. The CDR3 nucleotides read TGTGCCAGCAGTTATGGGGGATGGGGACAGGGAATGGAACAGCCCCAGCATTTT. Translated: CASSYGGWGQGMEQPQHF.